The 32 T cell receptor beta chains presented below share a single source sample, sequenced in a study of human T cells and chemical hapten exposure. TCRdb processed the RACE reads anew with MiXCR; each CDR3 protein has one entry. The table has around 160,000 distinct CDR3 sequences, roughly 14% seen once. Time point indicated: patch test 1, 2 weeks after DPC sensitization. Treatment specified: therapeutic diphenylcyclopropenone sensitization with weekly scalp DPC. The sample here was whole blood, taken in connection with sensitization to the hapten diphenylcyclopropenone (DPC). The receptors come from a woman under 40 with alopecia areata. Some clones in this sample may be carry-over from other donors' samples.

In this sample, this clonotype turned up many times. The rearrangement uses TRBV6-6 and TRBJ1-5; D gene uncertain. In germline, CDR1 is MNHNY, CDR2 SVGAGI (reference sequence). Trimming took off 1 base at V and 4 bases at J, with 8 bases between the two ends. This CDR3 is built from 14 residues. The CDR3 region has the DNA TGTGCCAGCAGTTACTTAGCAGGAAATCAGCCCCAGCATTTT. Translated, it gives CASSYLAGNQPQHF.

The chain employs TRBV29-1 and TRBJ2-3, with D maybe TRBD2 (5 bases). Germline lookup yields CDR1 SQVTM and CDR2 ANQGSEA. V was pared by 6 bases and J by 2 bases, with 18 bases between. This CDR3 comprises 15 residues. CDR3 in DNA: TGCAGCGTGGTCTCTTACAGCGGCAACACAGATACGCAGTATTTT. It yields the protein CSVVSYSGNTDTQYF.

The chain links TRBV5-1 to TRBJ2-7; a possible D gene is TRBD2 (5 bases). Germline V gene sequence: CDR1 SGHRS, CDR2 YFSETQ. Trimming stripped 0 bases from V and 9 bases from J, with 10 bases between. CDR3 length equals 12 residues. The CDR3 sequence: CASSLAESGQYF. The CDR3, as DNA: TGCGCCAGCAGCTTGGCCGAGAGCGGGCAGTACTTC.

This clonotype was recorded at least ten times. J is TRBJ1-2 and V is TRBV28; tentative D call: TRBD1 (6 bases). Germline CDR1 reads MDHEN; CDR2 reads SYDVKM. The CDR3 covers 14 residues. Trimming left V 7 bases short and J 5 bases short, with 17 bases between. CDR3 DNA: TGTGCCAGCACCCCGGGGGGGGCTGGGTATGGCTACACCTTC. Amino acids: CASTPGGAGYGYTF.

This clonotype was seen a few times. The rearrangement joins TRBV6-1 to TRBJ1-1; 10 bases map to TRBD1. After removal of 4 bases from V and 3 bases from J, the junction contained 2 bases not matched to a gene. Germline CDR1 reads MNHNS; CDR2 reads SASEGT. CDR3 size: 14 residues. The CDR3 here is CASSGQGADTEAFF. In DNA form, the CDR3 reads TGTGCCAGCAGTGGACAGGGGGCGGACACTGAAGCTTTCTTT.

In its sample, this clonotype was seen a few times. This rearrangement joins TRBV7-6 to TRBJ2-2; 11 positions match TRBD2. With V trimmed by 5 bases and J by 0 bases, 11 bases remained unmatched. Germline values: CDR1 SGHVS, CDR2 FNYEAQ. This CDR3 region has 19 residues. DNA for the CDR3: TGTGCCAGCAGCCAAGGGACTAGCGGCATCTCCGCGAACACCGGGGAGCTGTTTTTT. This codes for CASSQGTSGISANTGELFF.

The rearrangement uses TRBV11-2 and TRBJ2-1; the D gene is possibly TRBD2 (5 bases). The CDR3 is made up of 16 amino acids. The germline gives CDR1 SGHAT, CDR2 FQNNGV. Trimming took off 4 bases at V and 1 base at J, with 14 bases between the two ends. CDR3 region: CASSYGWGASYNEQFF. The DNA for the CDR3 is TGTGCCAGCAGCTACGGGTGGGGAGCGTCCTACAATGAGCAGTTCTTC.

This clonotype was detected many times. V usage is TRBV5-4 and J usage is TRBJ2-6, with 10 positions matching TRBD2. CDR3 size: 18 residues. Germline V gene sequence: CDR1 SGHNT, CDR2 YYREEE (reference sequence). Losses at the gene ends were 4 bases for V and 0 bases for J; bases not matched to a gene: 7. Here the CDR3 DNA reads TGTGCCAGCAGCACACGACTAGCGGGCCCCTCTGGGGCCAACGTCCTGACTTTC. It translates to CASSTRLAGPSGANVLTF.

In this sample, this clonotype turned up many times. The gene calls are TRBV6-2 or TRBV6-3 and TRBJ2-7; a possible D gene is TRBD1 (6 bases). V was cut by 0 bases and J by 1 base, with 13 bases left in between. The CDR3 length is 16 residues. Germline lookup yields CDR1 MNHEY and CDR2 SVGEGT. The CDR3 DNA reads TGTGCCAGCAGTTACTCGACAGGAGCCGGATCCTACGAGCAGTACTTC. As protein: CASSYSTGAGSYEQYF.

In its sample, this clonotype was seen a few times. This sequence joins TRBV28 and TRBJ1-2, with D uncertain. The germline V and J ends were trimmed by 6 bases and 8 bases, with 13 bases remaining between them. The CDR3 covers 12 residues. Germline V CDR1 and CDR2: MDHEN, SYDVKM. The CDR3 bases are TGTGCCAGCAGCCTGCTCGGAAAGGGCTACACCTTC. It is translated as CASSLLGKGYTF.

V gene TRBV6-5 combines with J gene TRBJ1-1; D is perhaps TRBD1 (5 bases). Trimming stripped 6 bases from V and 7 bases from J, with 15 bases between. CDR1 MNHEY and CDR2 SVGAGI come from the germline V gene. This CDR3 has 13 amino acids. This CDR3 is CASSNGHRSEAFF. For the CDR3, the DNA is TGTGCCAGCAGCAACGGGCACAGGAGTGAAGCTTTCTTT.

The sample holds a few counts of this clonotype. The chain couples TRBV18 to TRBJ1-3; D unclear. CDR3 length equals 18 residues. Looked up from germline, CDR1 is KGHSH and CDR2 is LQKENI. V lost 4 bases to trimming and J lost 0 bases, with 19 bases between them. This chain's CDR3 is CASSRLLTPGSSGNTIYF. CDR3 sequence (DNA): TGTGCCAGCTCACGCCTTCTAACTCCAGGCTCCTCTGGAAACACCATATATTTT.

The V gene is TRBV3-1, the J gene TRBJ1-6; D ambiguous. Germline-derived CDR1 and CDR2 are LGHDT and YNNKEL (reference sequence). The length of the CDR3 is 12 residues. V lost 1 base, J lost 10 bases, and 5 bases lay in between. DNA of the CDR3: TGTGCCAGCAGCCAAGCTGAGTCACCCCTCCACTTT. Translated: CASSQAESPLHF. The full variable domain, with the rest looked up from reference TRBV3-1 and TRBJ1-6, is DTAVSQTPKYLVTQMGNDKSIKCEQNLGHDTMYWYKQDSKKFLKIMFSYNNKELIINETVPNRFSPKSPDKAHLNLHINSLELGDSAVYFCASSQAESPLHFGNGTRLTVT.

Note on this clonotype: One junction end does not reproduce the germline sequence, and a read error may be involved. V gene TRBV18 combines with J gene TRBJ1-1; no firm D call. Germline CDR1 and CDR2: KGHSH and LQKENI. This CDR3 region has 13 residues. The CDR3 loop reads CVSLWQSNTEAFF. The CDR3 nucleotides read TGTGTCAGCTTGTGGCAGTCGAACACTGAAGCTTTCTTT. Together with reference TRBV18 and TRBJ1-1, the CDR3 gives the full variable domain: NAGVMQNPRHLVRRRGQEARLRCSPMKGHSHVYWYRQLPEEGLKFMVYLQKENIIDESGMPKERFSAEFPKEGPSILRIQQVVRGDSAAYFCVSLWQSNTEAFFGQGTRLTVV.

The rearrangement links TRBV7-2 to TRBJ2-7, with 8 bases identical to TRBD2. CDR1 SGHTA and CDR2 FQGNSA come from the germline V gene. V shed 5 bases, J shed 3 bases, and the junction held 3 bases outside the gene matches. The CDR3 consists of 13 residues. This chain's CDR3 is CASSTGTSYEQYF. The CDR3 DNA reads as TGTGCCAGCAGCACCGGGACTAGCTACGAGCAGTACTTC. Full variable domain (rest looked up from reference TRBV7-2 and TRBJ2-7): GAGVSQSPSNKVTEKGKDVELRCDPISGHTALYWYRQSLGQGLEFLIYFQGNSAPDKSGLPSDRFSAERTGGSVSTLTIQRTQQEDSAVYLCASSTGTSYEQYFGPGTRLTVT.

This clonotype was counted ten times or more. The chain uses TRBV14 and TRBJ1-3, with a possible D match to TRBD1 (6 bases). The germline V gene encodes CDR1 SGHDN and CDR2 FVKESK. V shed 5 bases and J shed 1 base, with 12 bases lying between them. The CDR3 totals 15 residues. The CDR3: CASSSGARSGNTIYF. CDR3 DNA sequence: TGTGCCAGCAGCTCAGGGGCAAGATCTGGAAACACCATATATTTT.

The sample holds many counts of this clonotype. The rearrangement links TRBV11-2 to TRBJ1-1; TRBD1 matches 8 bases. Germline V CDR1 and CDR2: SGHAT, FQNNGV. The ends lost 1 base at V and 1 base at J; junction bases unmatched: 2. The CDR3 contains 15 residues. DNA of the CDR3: TGTGCCAGCAGCTTAGCCGGACAGGGGAACACTGAAGCTTTCTTT. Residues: CASSLAGQGNTEAFF.

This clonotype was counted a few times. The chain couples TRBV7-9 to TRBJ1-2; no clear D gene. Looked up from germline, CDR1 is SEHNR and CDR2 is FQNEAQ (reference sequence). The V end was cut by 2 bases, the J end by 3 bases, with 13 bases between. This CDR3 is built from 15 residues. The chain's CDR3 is CASSLSGNSYYGYTF. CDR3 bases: TGTGCCAGCAGCTTATCTGGAAATAGCTACTATGGCTACACCTTC.

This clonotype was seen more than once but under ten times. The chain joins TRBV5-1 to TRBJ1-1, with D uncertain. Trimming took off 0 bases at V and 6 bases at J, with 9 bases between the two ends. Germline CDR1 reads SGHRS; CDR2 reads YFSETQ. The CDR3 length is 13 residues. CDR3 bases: TGCGCCAGCAGCTTGGGGGAGGTTGCTGAAGCTTTCTTT. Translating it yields CASSLGEVAEAFF.

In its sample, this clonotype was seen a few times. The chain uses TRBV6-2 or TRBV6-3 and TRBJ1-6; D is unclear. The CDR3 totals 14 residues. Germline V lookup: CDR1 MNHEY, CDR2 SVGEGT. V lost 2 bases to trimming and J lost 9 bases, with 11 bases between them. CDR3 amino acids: CASSYAGGSSPLHF. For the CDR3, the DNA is TGTGCCAGCAGTTACGCCGGAGGAAGTTCACCCCTCCACTTT.

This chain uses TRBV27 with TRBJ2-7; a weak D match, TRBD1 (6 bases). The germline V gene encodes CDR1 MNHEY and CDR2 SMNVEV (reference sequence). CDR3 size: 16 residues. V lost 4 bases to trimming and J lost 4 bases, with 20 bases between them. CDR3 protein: CASSSNHREKEYEQYF. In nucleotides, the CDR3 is TGTGCCAGCAGTTCAAACCACAGGGAGAAGGAATACGAGCAGTACTTC.

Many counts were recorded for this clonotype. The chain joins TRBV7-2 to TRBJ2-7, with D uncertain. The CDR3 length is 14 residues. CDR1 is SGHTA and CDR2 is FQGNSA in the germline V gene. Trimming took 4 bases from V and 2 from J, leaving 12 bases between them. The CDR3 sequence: CASSYSSGPYEQYF. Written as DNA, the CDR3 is TGTGCCAGCAGCTATTCATCCGGGCCCTACGAGCAGTACTTC.

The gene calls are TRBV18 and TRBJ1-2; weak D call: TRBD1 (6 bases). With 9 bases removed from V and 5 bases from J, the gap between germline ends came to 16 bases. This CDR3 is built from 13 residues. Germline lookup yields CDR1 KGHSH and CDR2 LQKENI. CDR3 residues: CARKSTGEYGYTF. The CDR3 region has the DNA TGTGCCAGAAAATCGACAGGCGAATATGGCTACACCTTC.

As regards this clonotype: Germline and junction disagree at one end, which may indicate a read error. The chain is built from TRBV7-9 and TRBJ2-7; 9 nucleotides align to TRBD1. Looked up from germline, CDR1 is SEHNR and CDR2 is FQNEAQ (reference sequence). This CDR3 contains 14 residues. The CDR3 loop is CATSGTGSSYKQYF. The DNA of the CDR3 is TGTGCCACCTCCGGGACAGGGAGCTCCTACAAGCAGTACTTC.

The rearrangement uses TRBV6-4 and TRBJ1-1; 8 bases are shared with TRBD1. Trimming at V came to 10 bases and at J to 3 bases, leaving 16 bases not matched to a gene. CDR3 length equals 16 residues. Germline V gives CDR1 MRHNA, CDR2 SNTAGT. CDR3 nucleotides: TGTGCCACCAAGCCCTCCCCGGACAGGGACTACACTGAAGCTTTCTTT. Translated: CATKPSPDRDYTEAFF.

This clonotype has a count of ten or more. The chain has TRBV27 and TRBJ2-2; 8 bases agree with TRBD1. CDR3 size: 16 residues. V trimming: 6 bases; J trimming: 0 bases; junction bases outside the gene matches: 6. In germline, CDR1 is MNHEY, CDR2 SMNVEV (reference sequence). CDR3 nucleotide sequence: TGTGCCAGCAGCGAATACAGGGGGACGAACACCGGGGAGCTGTTTTTT. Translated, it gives CASSEYRGTNTGELFF.

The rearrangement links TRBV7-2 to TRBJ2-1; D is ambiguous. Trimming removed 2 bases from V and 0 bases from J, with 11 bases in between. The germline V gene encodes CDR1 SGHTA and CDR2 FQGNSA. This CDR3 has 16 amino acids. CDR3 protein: CASSLTQRGSYNEQFF. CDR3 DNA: TGTGCCAGCAGCTTAACTCAGAGAGGCTCCTACAATGAGCAGTTCTTC. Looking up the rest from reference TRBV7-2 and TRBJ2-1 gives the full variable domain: GAGVSQSPSNKVTEKGKDVELRCDPISGHTALYWYRQSLGQGLEFLIYFQGNSAPDKSGLPSDRFSAERTGGSVSTLTIQRTQQEDSAVYLCASSLTQRGSYNEQFFGPGTRLTVL.

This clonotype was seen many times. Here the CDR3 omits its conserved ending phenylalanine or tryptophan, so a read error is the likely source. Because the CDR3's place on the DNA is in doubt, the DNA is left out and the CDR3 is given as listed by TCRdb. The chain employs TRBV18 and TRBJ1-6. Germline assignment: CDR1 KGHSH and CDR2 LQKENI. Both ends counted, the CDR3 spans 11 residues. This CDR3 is CASSPEGGPPV.

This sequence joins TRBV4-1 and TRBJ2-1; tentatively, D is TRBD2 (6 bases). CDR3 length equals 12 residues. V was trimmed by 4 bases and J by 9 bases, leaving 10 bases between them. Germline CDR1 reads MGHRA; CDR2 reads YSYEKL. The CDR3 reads CASSPTRTEQFF. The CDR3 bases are TGCGCCAGCAGCCCGACTAGAACTGAGCAGTTCTTC.

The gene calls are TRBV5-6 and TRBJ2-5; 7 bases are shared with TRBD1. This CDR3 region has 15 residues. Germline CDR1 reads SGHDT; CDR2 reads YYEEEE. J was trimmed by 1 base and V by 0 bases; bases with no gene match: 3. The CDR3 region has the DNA TGTGCCAGCAGCTTGGGTAGACAGGGCCAAGAGACCCAGTACTTC. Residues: CASSLGRQGQETQYF.

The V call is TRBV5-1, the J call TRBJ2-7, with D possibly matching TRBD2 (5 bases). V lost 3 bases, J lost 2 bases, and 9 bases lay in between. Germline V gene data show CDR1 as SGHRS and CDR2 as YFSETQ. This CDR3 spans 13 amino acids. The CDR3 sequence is CASSSDGAYEQYF. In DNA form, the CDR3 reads TGCGCCAGCAGCTCGGACGGGGCCTACGAGCAGTACTTC. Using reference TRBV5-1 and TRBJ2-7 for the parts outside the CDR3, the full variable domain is KAGVTQTPRYLIKTRGQQVTLSCSPISGHRSVSWYQQTPGQGLQFLFEYFSETQRNKGNFPGRFSGRQFSNSRSEMNVSTLELGDSALYLCASSSDGAYEQYFGPGTRLTVT.

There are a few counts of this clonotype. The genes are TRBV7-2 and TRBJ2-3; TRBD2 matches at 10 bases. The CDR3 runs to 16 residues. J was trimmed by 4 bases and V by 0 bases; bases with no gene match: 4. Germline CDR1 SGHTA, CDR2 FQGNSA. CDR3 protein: CASSLAPSGGSDTQYF. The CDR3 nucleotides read TGTGCCAGCAGCTTAGCTCCTAGCGGGGGATCAGATACGCAGTATTTT.